Shown below are 30 T cell receptor beta chains from a single sample sequenced in a study of control samples from healthy donors and cancer patients. This table comes from immunoSEQ multiplex PCR, and its TCRdb copy is limited to in-frame clones, with some not included. The sample includes 98,000 or so clones, around 80% seen only once; the top ten take about 10%. Sequencing was done on a sample of blood. The receptors were sampled from a woman in her twenties or thirties in good health.

The rearrangement uses TRBV3-1 (or the pseudogene TRBV3-2) and TRBJ1-2; tentative D call: TRBD1 (5 bases). V lost 2 bases to trimming and J lost 4 bases, with 11 bases between them. CDR1 is LGHDT, CDR2 YNNKEL, per germline (reference sequence). CDR3 length: 14 residues. DNA for the CDR3: TGTGCCAGCAGCCAAAGGGACGGCCTCTATGGCTACACCTTC. This encodes CASSQRDGLYGYTF.

The chain employs TRBV5-1 and TRBJ1-2; D remains ambiguous. Germline V gene lookup returns CDR1 SGHRS and CDR2 YFSETQ. The CDR3 consists of 15 residues. The V end lost 0 bases, the J end lost 0 bases, and 9 bases lay between the germline ends. CDR3 in DNA: TGCGCCAGCAGCTTGGACGACTCCCCTAACTATGGCTACACCTTC. As protein: CASSLDDSPNYGYTF. Full variable domain (remainder filled in from reference TRBV5-1 and TRBJ1-2): KAGVTQTPRYLIKTRGQQVTLSCSPISGHRSVSWYQQTPGQGLQFLFEYFSETQRNKGNFPGRFSGRQFSNSRSEMNVSTLELGDSALYLCASSLDDSPNYGYTFGSGTRLTVV.

The J gene is TRBJ1-1, the V gene TRBV18; 9 bases are shared with TRBD1. CDR1 KGHSH and CDR2 LQKENI come from the germline V gene. Losses at the gene ends were 3 bases for V and 1 base for J; bases not matched to a gene: 9. The CDR3 extends over 17 amino acids. CDR3 DNA: TGTGCCAGCTCACCCCCCGGGACAGGGAGGTCGAACACTGAAGCTTTCTTT. Translated: CASSPPGTGRSNTEAFF.

The rearrangement links TRBV28 to TRBJ2-7, with D possibly being TRBD2 (6 bases). Trimming took off 4 bases at V and 3 bases at J, with 13 bases between the two ends. Germline CDR1 reads MDHEN; CDR2 reads SYDVKM. The CDR3 is 14 residues long. CDR3 in amino acids: CASSWAGLSYEQYF. In DNA form, the CDR3 reads TGTGCCAGCAGTTGGGCGGGACTGAGCTACGAGCAGTACTTC.

CDR3 in amino acids: CASSFDSNQPQHF. CDR3 sequence (DNA): TGTGCCAGCAGCTTCGACAGCAATCAGCCCCAGCATTTT. V and J are TRBV2 and TRBJ1-5; no firm D call. V lost 6 bases to trimming and J lost 1 base, with 7 bases between them. CDR3 length: 13 amino acids. CDR1 is SNHLY, CDR2 FYNNEI, per germline.

This clone has more than one count but fewer than ten. This chain links TRBV5-4 with TRBJ2-1; D gene ambiguous. Germline V gene sequence: CDR1 SGHNT, CDR2 YYREEE (reference sequence). The CDR3 length is 17 residues. Trimming stripped 3 bases from V and 0 bases from J, with 16 bases between. The CDR3 protein is CASSSSIGPPSYNEQFF. In DNA, the CDR3 is TGTGCCAGCAGCTCCTCGATCGGGCCCCCCTCCTACAATGAGCAGTTCTTC.

This clone was found a few times. The V gene is TRBV6-2 or TRBV6-3, the J gene TRBJ1-2; D is uncertain. Germline V gene data show CDR1 as MNHEY and CDR2 as SVGEGT. The CDR3 totals 13 residues. V was cut by 5 bases and J by 7 bases, with 14 bases left in between. The CDR3, as DNA: TGTGCCAGCAGTGCCCCGGGAGGACTTGGCTACACCTTC. Its protein is CASSAPGGLGYTF.

J is TRBJ1-2 and V is TRBV30; D remains ambiguous. The CDR3 length is 11 residues. Germline lookup yields CDR1 GTSNPN and CDR2 SVGIG (reference sequence). V was shortened by 5 bases and J by 8 bases, with 12 bases between the two germline ends. The CDR3 DNA is TGTGCCTGGGAGACTAATTGGGGCTACACCTTC. Protein product: CAWETNWGYTF.

The V and J genes are TRBV30 and TRBJ1-1; TRBD1 agrees at 7 bases. CDR3 length: 13 amino acids. Germline CDR1 and CDR2: GTSNPN and SVGIG (reference sequence). J was trimmed by 4 bases and V by 4 bases; bases with no gene match: 6. Here the CDR3 DNA reads TGTGCCTGGACTTTGACAGGGAGCACTGAAGCTTTCTTT. Translating gives CAWTLTGSTEAFF.

V usage is TRBV14 and J usage is TRBJ1-2; D remains ambiguous. Trimming left V 4 bases short and J 3 bases short, with 9 bases between. The germline gives CDR1 SGHDN, CDR2 FVKESK. CDR3 length equals 13 residues. In nucleotides, the CDR3 is TGTGCCAGCAGCCTGCGTTTAGACTATGGCTACACCTTC. This encodes CASSLRLDYGYTF.

DNA of the CDR3: TGCAGCGTTGCTAGGGGGTGGCCCTCCTACGAGCAGTACTTC. It codes for CSVARGWPSYEQYF. The chain uses TRBV29-1 and TRBJ2-7; a possible D gene is TRBD1 (6 bases). Looked up from germline, CDR1 is SQVTM and CDR2 is ANQGSEA. The CDR3 extends over 14 amino acids. Trimming pared 4 bases from V and 0 bases from J, leaving 13 bases between.

The J gene is TRBJ2-7, the V gene TRBV30, with TRBD2 matching over 7 bases. The length of the CDR3 is 16 residues. Germline CDR1 GTSNPN, CDR2 SVGIG (reference sequence). J was trimmed by 5 bases and V by 4 bases; bases with no gene match: 17. CDR3 nucleotide sequence: TGTGCCTGGACCCCCCCACCATGGGACTATATACACGAGCAGTACTTC. It yields the protein CAWTPPPWDYIHEQYF.

V is TRBV5-5 and J is TRBJ2-7; the match to TRBD1 covers 8 bases. Per germline, CDR1 SGHKS and CDR2 YYEKEE (reference sequence). The CDR3 sequence is 15 residues long. With 0 bases clipped from V and 6 bases from J, the junction kept 8 bases outside the gene matches. This chain's CDR3 is CASSLEGGQGAEQYF. CDR3 bases: TGTGCCAGCAGCTTGGAGGGGGGCCAGGGGGCCGAGCAGTACTTC.

The chain recombines TRBV5-6 with TRBJ2-7; the match to TRBD1 covers 7 bases. The V segment lost 2 bases and the J segment 6 bases; nucleotides outside the gene matches: 8. The CDR3 has 14 amino acids. Germline values: CDR1 SGHDT, CDR2 YYEEEE. Here the CDR3 reads CASSFRQGVFEQYF. CDR3 DNA sequence: TGTGCCAGCAGCTTTCGCCAGGGGGTTTTCGAGCAGTACTTC.

This clone was recorded a few times. The chain combines TRBV4-2 with TRBJ2-7, with 8 bases aligning to TRBD1. The V gene end was trimmed by 0 bases and the J gene end by 7 bases; junction bases not matched to a gene: 8. This CDR3 has 15 residues. In germline, CDR1 is LGHNA, CDR2 YNFKEQ. The CDR3 sequence is CASSQDQGQGGEQYF. Written as DNA, the CDR3 is TGTGCCAGCAGCCAAGATCAAGGACAGGGTGGAGAGCAGTACTTC.

The V gene is TRBV24-1, the J gene TRBJ1-2, with D uncertain. The germline gives CDR1 KGHDR, CDR2 SFDVKD. V was shortened by 5 bases and J by 5 bases, with 5 bases between the two germline ends. The CDR3 spans 11 residues. The CDR3 spells CATSGGYGYTF. In nucleotides, the CDR3 is TGTGCCACCAGTGGCGGGTATGGCTACACCTTC.

This chain joins TRBV7-2 and TRBJ1-3; D not resolved. The germline CDR1 and CDR2 sequences are SGHTA and FQGNSA. V was trimmed by 4 bases and J by 8 bases, leaving 15 bases between them. This CDR3 region has 14 residues. The CDR3 nucleotides read TGTGCCAGCAGCTCCAAGGATCCTAGGTACACCATATATTTT. Its protein product is CASSSKDPRYTIYF. The variable domain in full, with the rest retrieved from reference TRBV7-2 and TRBJ1-3, is GAGVSQSPSNKVTEKGKDVELRCDPISGHTALYWYRQSLGQGLEFLIYFQGNSAPDKSGLPSDRFSAERTGGSVSTLTIQRTQQEDSAVYLCASSSKDPRYTIYFGEGSWLTVV.

This clone came up a few times. The V call is TRBV2, the J call TRBJ2-3; D remains unclear. The CDR3 totals 13 residues. The V end lost 2 bases, the J end lost 3 bases, and 6 bases lay between the germline ends. Germline CDR1 reads SNHLY; CDR2 reads FYNNEI. The CDR3 region is CASSEPFTDTQYF. For the CDR3, the DNA is TGTGCCAGCAGTGAACCCTTTACAGATACGCAGTATTTT.

The chain links TRBV19 to TRBJ1-1; perhaps TRBD1 as D (6 bases). Germline CDR1 is LNHDA and CDR2 is SQIVND (reference sequence). The length of the CDR3 is 13 residues. V lost 8 bases to trimming and J lost 1 base, with 11 bases between them. CDR3: CASDQGRNTEAFF. The CDR3 DNA reads as TGTGCCAGTGATCAGGGGAGGAACACTGAAGCTTTCTTT.

This clone came up a few times. The V gene is TRBV2, the J gene TRBJ1-5, with 10 nucleotides matching TRBD1. J was trimmed by 4 bases and V by 6 bases; bases with no gene match: 6. Germline CDR1 reads SNHLY; CDR2 reads FYNNEI. The CDR3 totals 15 residues. CDR3 sequence reads: CASSVTGGANQPQHF. CDR3 nucleotides: TGTGCCAGCAGCGTGACAGGGGGCGCAAATCAGCCCCAGCATTTT.

By sample fraction, this clone is medium-sized. This chain connects TRBV6-2 or TRBV6-3 to TRBJ1-1; D perhaps matches TRBD1 (5 bases). Trimming took 4 bases from V and 3 from J, leaving 6 bases between them. This CDR3 has 12 amino acids. CDR1 and CDR2 (germline): MNHEY, SVGEGT. In DNA, the CDR3 is TGTGCCAGCAGTTGGGGGTACACTGAAGCTTTCTTT. Protein sequence: CASSWGYTEAFF.

The genes are TRBV3-1 (or the pseudogene TRBV3-2) and TRBJ2-7; D unclear. CDR1 is LGHDT, CDR2 YNNKEL, per germline (reference sequence). Trimming took 0 bases from V and 2 from J, leaving 11 bases between them. This CDR3 has 15 residues. The CDR3 region has the DNA TGTGCCAGCAGCCAAGATCAAGGGATCGCCTACGAGCAGTACTTC. Its translation: CASSQDQGIAYEQYF.

The chain combines TRBV18 with TRBJ2-3; 8 positions agree with TRBD2. Trimming cost V 3 bases and J 1 base; bases outside gene matches: 0. The CDR3 is 14 amino acids. Germline values: CDR1 KGHSH, CDR2 LQKENI. The CDR3 bases are TGTGCCAGCTCACCGGGACTAGGCACAGATACGCAGTATTTT. It yields the protein CASSPGLGTDTQYF.

A few counts support this clone. The CDR3 nucleotides are TGTGCCAGCTCACCAAGCCTAGACGCCTACAATGAGCAGTTCTTC. Translating gives CASSPSLDAYNEQFF. The rearrangement joins TRBV18 to TRBJ2-1; D not certain. CDR3 length: 15 residues. Germline loops: CDR1 KGHSH, CDR2 LQKENI. V lost 2 bases to trimming and J lost 2 bases, with 10 bases between them.

The chain employs TRBV3-1 (or the pseudogene TRBV3-2) and TRBJ2-1, with 14 bases fitting TRBD2. This CDR3 has 16 residues. The germline V gene has CDR1 LGHDT and CDR2 YNNKEL (reference sequence). Trimming cost V 3 bases and J 6 bases; bases outside gene matches: 4. CDR3 region: CASSHLGLAGANEQFF. In DNA form, the CDR3 reads TGTGCCAGCAGCCACCTGGGACTAGCGGGGGCCAATGAGCAGTTCTTC.

The chain links TRBV5-1 to TRBJ2-6; D is possibly TRBD1 (6 bases). The CDR3 spans 16 residues. CDR1 SGHRS and CDR2 YFSETQ come from the germline V gene. V lost 2 bases, J lost 1 base, and 10 bases lay in between. CDR3 nucleotides: TGCGCCAGCAGCTTTTCCACAGGGTCTGGGGCCAACGTCCTGACTTTC. Translated: CASSFSTGSGANVLTF.

The chain is built from TRBV6-6 and TRBJ1-2; 8 bases line up with TRBD1. Germline V gene data show CDR1 as MNHNY and CDR2 as SVGAGI (reference sequence). J lost 7 bases, V lost 6 bases, and 10 bases had no gene match. The CDR3 is 14 residues long. CDR3 bases: TGTGCCAGCAGCCACTCCAGGGGGCAAAGTGGCTACACCTTC. Residues: CASSHSRGQSGYTF.

This rearrangement joins TRBV9 to TRBJ2-5, with D maybe TRBD2 (5 bases). The CDR3 contains 14 residues. The germline V gene encodes CDR1 SGDLS and CDR2 YYNGEE. The V gene lost 4 bases and the J gene lost 5 bases, with 15 bases spanning the gap. The CDR3: CASSPYDRGETQYF. The CDR3 DNA is TGTGCCAGCAGCCCCTACGATCGAGGGGAGACCCAGTACTTC. The full variable domain, completed using reference TRBV9 and TRBJ2-5, is DSGVTQTPKHLITATGQRVTLRCSPRSGDLSVYWYQQSLDQGLQFLIQYYNGEERAKGNILERFSAQQFPDLHSELNLSSLELGDSALYFCASSPYDRGETQYFGPGTRLLVL.

The chain uses TRBV9 and TRBJ2-3, with TRBD2 matching over 14 bases. The germline V gene has CDR1 SGDLS and CDR2 YYNGEE. After removal of 4 bases from V and 4 bases from J, the junction contained 5 bases not matched to a gene. The CDR3 loop spans 16 amino acids. The CDR3: CASSPWTSGGSDTQYF. The CDR3 DNA reads TGTGCCAGCAGCCCCTGGACTAGCGGGGGGTCAGATACGCAGTATTTT.

The chain employs TRBV7-9 and TRBJ2-7, with a weak D call TRBD2 (7 bases). The CDR3 has 15 residues. Germline lookup yields CDR1 SEHNR and CDR2 FQNEAQ (reference sequence). V was clipped by 6 bases and J by 4 bases, with 19 bases between them. The CDR3 coding sequence is TGTGCCAGCAGAGGGGGGGCCGGAGGGGATTACGAGCAGTACTTC. Protein: CASRGGAGGDYEQYF. The full variable domain, its missing parts supplied by reference TRBV7-9 and TRBJ2-7, is DTGVSQNPRHKITKRGQNVTFRCDPISEHNRLYWYRQTLGQGPEFLTYFQNEAQLEKSRLLSDRFSAERPKGSFSTLEIQRTEQGDSAMYLCASRGGAGGDYEQYFGPGTRLTVT.